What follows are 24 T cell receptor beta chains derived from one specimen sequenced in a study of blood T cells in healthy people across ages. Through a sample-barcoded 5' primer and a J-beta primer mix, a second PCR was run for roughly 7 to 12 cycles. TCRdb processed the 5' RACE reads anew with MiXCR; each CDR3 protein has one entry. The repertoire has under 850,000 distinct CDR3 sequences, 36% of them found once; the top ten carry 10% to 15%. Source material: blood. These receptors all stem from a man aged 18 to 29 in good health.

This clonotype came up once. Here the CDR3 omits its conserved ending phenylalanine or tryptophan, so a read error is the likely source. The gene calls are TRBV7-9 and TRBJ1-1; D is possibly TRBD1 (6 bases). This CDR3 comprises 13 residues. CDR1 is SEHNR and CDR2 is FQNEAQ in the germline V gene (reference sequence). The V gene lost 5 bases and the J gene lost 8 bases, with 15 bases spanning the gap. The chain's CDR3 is CASSLLQGTEAFV. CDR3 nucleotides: TGTGCCAGCAGCCTATTACAGGGTACCGAAGCTTTCGTT.

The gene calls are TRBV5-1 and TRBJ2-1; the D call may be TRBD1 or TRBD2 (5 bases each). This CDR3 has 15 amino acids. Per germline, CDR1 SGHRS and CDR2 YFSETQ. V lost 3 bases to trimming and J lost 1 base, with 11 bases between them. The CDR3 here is CASSSPGRSYNEQFF. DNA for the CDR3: TGCGCCAGCAGCTCGCCGGGACGATCCTACAATGAGCAGTTCTTC. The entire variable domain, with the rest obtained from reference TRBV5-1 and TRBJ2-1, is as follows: KAGVTQTPRYLIKTRGQQVTLSCSPISGHRSVSWYQQTPGQGLQFLFEYFSETQRNKGNFPGRFSGRQFSNSRSEMNVSTLELGDSALYLCASSSPGRSYNEQFFGPGTRLTVL.

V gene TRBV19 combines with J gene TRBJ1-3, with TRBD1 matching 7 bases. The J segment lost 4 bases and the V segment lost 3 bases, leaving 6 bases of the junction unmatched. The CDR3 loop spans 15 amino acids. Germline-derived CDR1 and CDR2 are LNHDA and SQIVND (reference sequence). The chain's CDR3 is CASSISPTGGNTIYF. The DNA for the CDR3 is TGTGCCAGTAGTATCTCACCGACAGGGGGAAACACCATATATTTT. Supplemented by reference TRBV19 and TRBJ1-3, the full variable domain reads DGGITQSPKYLFRKEGQNVTLSCEQNLNHDAMYWYRQDPGQGLRLIYYSQIVNDFQKGDIAEGYSVSREKKESFPLTVTSAQKNPTAFYLCASSISPTGGNTIYFGEGSWLTVV.

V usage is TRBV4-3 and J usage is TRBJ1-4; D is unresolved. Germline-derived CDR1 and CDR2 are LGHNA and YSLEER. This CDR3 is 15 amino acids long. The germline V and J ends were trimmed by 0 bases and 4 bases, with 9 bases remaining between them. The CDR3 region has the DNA TGCGCCAGCAGCCAAGAAGTCAGGCTTAATGAAAAACTGTTTTTT. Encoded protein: CASSQEVRLNEKLFF.

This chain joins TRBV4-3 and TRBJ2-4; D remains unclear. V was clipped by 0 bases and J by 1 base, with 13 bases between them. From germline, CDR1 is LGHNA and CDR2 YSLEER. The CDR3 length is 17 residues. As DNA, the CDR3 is TGCGCCAGCAGCCAAGATCTAGGATTTATTGCCAAAAACATTCAGTACTTC. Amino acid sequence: CASSQDLGFIAKNIQYF.

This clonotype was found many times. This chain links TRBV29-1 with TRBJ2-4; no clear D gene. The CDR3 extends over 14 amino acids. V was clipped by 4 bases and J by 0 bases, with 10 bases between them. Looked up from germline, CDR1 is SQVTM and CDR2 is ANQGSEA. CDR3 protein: CSVGETAAKNIQYF. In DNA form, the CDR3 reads TGCAGCGTTGGAGAGACCGCAGCCAAAAACATTCAGTACTTC.

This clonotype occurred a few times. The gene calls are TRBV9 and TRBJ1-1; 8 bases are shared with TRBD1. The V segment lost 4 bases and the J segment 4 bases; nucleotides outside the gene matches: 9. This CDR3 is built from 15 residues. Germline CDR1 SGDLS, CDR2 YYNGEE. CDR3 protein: CASSPTGQGGTEAFF. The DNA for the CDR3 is TGTGCCAGCAGCCCTACCGGACAGGGTGGCACTGAAGCTTTCTTT. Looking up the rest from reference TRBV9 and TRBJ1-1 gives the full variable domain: DSGVTQTPKHLITATGQRVTLRCSPRSGDLSVYWYQQSLDQGLQFLIQYYNGEERAKGNILERFSAQQFPDLHSELNLSSLELGDSALYFCASSPTGQGGTEAFFGQGTRLTVV.

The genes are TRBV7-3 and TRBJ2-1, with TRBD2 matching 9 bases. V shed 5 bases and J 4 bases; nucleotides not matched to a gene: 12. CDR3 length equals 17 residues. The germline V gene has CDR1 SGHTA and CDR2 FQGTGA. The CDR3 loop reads CASSPNGRSGGYNEQFF. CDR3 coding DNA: TGTGCCAGCAGCCCTAACGGGAGGAGCGGGGGGTACAATGAGCAGTTCTTC.

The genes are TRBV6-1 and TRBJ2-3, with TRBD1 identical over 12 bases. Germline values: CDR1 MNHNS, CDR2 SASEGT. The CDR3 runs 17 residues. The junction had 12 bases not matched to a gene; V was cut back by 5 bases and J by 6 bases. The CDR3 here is CASSPNPGQGAPDTQYF. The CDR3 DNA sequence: TGTGCCAGCAGTCCGAACCCGGGACAGGGGGCACCGGATACGCAGTATTTT.

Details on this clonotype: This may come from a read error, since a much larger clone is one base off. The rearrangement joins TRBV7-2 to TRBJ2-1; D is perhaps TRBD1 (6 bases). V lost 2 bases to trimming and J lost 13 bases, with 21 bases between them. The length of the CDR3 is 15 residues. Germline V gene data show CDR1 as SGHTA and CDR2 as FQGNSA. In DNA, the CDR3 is TGTGCCAGCAGCTTATACAGGGACCCTCGAGAGACCCAGTTCTTC. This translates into CASSLYRDPRETQFF. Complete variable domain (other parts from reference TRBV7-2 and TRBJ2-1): GAGVSQSPSNKVTEKGKDVELRCDPISGHTALYWYRQSLGQGLEFLIYFQGNSAPDKSGLPSDRFSAERTGGSVSTLTIQRTQQEDSAVYLCASSLYRDPRETQFFGPGTRLTVL.

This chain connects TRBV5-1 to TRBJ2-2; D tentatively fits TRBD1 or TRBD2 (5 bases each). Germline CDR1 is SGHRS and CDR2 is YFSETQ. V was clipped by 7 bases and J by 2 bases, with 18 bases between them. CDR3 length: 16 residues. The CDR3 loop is CASRGQDTLNTGELFF. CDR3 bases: TGCGCCAGCCGGGGTCAGGACACGTTAAACACCGGGGAGCTGTTTTTT.

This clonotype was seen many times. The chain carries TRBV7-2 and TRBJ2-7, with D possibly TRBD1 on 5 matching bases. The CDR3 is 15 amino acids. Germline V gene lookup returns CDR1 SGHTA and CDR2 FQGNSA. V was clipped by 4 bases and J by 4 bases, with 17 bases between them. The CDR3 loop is CASSSTQGIQYEQYF. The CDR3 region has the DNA TGTGCCAGCAGCTCAACCCAGGGAATTCAGTACGAGCAGTACTTC.

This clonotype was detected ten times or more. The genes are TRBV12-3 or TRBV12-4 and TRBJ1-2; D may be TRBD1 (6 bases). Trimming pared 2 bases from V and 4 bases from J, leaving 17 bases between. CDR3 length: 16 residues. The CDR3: CASSLSVRGRSYGYTF. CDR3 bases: TGTGCCAGCAGTTTATCGGTACGGGGGCGCAGCTATGGCTACACCTTC.

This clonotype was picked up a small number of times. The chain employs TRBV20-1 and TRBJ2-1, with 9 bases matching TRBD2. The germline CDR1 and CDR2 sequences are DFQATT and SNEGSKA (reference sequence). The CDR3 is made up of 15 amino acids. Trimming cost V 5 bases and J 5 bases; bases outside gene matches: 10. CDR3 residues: CSAGRLAEAHNEQFF. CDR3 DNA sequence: TGCAGTGCTGGCCGACTAGCGGAAGCCCACAATGAGCAGTTCTTC.

CDR3 DNA sequence: TGTGCCAGCAGCTCTAATAGACTAGCGGGGGACCTCTCCTACAATGAGCAGTTCTTC. Its protein is CASSSNRLAGDLSYNEQFF. The rearrangement joins TRBV5-6 to TRBJ2-1, with 12 bases lining up with TRBD2. V was pared by 3 bases and J by 0 bases, with 10 bases of the junction left unmatched. Germline CDR1 and CDR2: SGHDT and YYEEEE. CDR3 size: 19 residues. The full variable domain, with the rest looked up from reference TRBV5-6 and TRBJ2-1, is DAGVTQSPTHLIKTRGQQVTLRCSPKSGHDTVSWYQQALGQGPQFIFQYYEEEERQRGNFPDRFSGHQFPNYSSELNVNALLLGDSALYLCASSSNRLAGDLSYNEQFFGPGTRLTVL.

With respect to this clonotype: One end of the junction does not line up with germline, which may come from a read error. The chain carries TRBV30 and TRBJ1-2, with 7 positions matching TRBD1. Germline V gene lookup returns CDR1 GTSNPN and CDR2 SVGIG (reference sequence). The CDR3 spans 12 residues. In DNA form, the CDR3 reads TGTGCCGGGAGTGGGGACAGCTATGGCTACACCTTC. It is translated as CAGSGDSYGYTF.

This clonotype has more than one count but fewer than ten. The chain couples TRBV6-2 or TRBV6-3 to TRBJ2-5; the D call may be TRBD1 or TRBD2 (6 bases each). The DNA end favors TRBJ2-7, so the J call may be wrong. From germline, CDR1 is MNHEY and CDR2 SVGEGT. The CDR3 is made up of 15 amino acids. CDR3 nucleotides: TGTGCCAGCAGTTACGCCGGGGGCCTGCGGAACGAGCAGTACTTC. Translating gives CASSYAGGLRNEQYF.

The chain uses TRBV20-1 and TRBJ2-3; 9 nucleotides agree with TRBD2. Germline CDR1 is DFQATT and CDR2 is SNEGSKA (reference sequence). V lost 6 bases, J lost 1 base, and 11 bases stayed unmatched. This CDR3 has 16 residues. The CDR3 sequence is CSASKNSGGRTDTQYF. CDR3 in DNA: TGCAGTGCGAGTAAAAATAGCGGGGGCCGCACAGATACGCAGTATTTT.

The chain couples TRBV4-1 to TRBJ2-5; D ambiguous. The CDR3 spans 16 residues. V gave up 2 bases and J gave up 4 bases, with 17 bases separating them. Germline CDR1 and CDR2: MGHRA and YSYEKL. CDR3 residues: CASSQTSNNVGETQYF. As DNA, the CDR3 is TGCGCCAGCAGCCAAACATCCAACAACGTAGGAGAGACCCAGTACTTC.

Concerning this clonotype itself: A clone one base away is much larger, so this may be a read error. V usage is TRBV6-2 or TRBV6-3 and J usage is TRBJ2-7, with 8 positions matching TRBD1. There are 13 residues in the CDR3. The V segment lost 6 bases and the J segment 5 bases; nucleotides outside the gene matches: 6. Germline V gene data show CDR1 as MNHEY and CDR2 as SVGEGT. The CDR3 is CASRQDRADEQYF. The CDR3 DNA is TGTGCCAGCAGACAGGACAGGGCCGACGAGCAGTACTTC.

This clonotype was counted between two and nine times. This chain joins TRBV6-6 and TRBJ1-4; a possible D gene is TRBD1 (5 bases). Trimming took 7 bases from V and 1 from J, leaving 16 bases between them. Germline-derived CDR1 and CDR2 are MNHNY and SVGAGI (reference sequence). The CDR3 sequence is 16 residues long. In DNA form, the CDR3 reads TGTGCCAGCATTGGGGGAGGGCCTGTAACTAATGAAAAACTGTTTTTT. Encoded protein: CASIGGGPVTNEKLFF.

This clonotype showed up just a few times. In nucleotides, the CDR3 is TGTGCCCAGGGCGAGACAGGGCTCGAGCAGTACTTC. Protein product: CAQGETGLEQYF. This chain connects TRBV21-1 to TRBJ2-7; whether TRBD1, the table's D call, matches the DNA was not checked. TRBV21-1 is annotated as a pseudogene. The CDR3 has 12 amino acids.

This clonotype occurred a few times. For the CDR3, the DNA is TGTGCCAGCAGCGTAGACCGGGGTACCCACTACGAGCAGTACTTC. It encodes CASSVDRGTHYEQYF. This chain joins TRBV9 and TRBJ2-7, with D maybe TRBD2 (5 bases). Germline V gene lookup returns CDR1 SGDLS and CDR2 YYNGEE. V dropped 0 bases and J dropped 3 bases, with 13 bases sitting between them. The CDR3 is 15 residues long.

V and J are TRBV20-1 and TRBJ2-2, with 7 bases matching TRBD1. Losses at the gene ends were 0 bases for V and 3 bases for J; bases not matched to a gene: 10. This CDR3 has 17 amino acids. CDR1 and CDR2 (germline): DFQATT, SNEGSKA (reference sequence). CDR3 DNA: TGCAGTGCTAGAGACCCTGTCGGGACAGTGGACACCGGGGAGCTGTTTTTT. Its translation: CSARDPVGTVDTGELFF.